This T cell receptor (beta chain) originates from a study of shared clonotypes between healthy human individuals. This clone appeared a few times. Its target is unknown. Other DNA sequences within the sample encode an identical CDR3. Naive CD4+ cells were CD45RA-selected; the remaining cells were memory. Using immunoSEQ multiplex PCR, the repertoire was profiled, and TCRdb retains in-frame clones only, with some absent. The sample lists roughly 2.4 million clones; around 95% were seen once. General study findings and limits: Incompleteness in sorted-subset sequencing, despite large depth, was shown by rarefaction.

CDR1 LNHDA and CDR2 SQIVND come from the germline V gene (reference sequence). The V and J ends lost 4 bases and 4 bases respectively, with 4 bases between them. CDR3 length: 11 residues. V gene TRBV19 combines with J gene TRBJ2-5; no definite D call. The sequence came from a man in his late teens or twenties in good health. The sample consisted of naive CD4+ T cells sorted from blood. Subset reported: CD45RA+ positively selected. DNA for the CDR3: TGTGCCAGTAGTAGGGGAGAGACCCAGTACTTC. Residues: CASSRGETQYF.